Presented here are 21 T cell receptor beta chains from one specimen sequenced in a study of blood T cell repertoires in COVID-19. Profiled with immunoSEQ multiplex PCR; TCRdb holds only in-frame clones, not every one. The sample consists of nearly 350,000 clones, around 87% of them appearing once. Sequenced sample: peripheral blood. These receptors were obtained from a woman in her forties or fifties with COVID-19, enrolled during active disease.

The CDR3 loop is CASNPTGTTNTGELFF. The CDR3 DNA follows: TGCGCCAGCAACCCTACAGGGACCACAAACACCGGGGAGCTGTTTTTT. This chain uses TRBV5-1 with TRBJ2-2, with a tentative D call TRBD1 (6 bases). V dropped 6 bases and J dropped 2 bases, with 17 bases sitting between them. CDR3 length equals 16 residues. The germline gives CDR1 SGHRS, CDR2 YFSETQ.

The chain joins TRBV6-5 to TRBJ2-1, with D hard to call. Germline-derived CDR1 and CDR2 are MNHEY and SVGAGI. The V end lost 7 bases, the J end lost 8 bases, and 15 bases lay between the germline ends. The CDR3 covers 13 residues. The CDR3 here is CASKQTQRDEQFF. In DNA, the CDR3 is TGTGCCAGCAAACAGACACAACGTGATGAGCAGTTCTTC.

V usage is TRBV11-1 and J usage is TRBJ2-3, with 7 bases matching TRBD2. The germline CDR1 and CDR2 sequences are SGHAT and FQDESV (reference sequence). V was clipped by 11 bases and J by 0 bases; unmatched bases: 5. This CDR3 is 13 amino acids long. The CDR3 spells CAGGEASTDTQYF. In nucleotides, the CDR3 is TGTGCCGGGGGGGAGGCAAGCACAGATACGCAGTATTTT.

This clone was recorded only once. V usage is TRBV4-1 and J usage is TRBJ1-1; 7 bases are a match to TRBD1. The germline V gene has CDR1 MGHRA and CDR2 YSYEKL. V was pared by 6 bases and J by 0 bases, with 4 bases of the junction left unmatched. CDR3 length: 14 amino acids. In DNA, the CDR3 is TGCGCCAGCAGACCGACAGGGATGAACACTGAAGCTTTCTTT. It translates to CASRPTGMNTEAFF.

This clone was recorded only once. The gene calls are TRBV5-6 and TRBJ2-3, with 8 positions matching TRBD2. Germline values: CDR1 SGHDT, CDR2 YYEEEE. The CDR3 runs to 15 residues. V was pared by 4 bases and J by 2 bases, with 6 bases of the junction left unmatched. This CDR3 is CASSGSGSPTDTQYF. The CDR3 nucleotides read TGTGCCAGCAGCGGGAGCGGGAGCCCCACAGATACGCAGTATTTT.

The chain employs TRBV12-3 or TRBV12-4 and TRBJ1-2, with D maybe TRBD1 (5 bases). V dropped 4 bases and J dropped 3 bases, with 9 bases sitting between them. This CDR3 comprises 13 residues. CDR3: CASSSGSHYGYTF. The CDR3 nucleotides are TGTGCCAGCAGTTCAGGGTCACACTATGGCTACACCTTC.

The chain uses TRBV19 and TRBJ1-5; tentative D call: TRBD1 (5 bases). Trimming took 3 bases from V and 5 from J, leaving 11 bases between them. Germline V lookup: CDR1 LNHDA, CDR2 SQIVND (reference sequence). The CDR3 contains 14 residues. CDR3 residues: CASSMGWGDQPQHF. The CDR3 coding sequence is TGTGCCAGTAGTATGGGATGGGGGGATCAGCCCCAGCATTTT.

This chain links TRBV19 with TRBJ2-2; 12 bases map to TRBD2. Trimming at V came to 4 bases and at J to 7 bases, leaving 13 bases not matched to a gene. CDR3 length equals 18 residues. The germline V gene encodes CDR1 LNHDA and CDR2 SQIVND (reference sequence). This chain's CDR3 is CASSTETSGSVMVGELFF. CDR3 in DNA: TGTGCCAGTAGTACGGAGACTAGCGGGAGTGTTATGGTCGGGGAGCTGTTTTTT.

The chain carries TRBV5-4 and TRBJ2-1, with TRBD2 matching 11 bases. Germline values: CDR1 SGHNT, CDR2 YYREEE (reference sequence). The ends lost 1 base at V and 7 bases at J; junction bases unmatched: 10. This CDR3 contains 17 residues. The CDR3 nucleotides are TGTGCCAGCAGCTTGTTCCTTAGCGGGAGGGCCAGAAATGAGCAGTTCTTC. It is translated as CASSLFLSGRARNEQFF.

The CDR3 loop is CASSLRDRGRAFF. Here the CDR3 DNA reads TGTGCCAGCAGTTTAAGGGACAGGGGGAGAGCTTTCTTT. V is TRBV12-3 or TRBV12-4 and J is TRBJ1-1; TRBD1 agrees at 11 bases. Trimming removed 2 bases from V and 10 bases from J; junction bases left unmatched: 3. This CDR3 is built from 13 residues.

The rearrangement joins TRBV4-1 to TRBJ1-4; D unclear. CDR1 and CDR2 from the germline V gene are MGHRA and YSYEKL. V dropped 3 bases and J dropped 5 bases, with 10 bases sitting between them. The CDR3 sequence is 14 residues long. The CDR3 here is CASSHPRENEKLFF. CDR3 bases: TGCGCCAGCAGCCACCCCCGGGAGAATGAAAAACTGTTTTTT.

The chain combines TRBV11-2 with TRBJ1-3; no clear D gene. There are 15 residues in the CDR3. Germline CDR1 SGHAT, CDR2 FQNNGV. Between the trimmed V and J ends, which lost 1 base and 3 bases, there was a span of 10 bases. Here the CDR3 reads CASSLAQASGNTIYF. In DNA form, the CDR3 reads TGTGCCAGCAGCTTAGCCCAAGCGAGTGGAAACACCATATATTTT. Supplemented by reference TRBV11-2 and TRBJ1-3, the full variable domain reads EAGVAQSPRYKIIEKRQSVAFWCNPISGHATLYWYQQILGQGPKLLIQFQNNGVVDDSQLPKDRFSAERLKGVDSTLKIQPAKLEDSAVYLCASSLAQASGNTIYFGEGSWLTVV.

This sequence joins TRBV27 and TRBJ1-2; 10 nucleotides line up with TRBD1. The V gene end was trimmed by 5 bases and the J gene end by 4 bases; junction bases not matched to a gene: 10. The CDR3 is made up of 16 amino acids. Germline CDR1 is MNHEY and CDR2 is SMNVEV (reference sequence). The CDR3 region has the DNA TGTGCCAGCAGTCCGGGGACAGGGGAGGGTCTCTATGGCTACACCTTC. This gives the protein CASSPGTGEGLYGYTF.

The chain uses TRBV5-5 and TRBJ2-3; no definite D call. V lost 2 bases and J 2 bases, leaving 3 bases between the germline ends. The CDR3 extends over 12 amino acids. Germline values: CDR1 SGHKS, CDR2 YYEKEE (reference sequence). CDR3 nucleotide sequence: TGTGCCAGCAGCTTCGTCACAGATACGCAGTATTTT. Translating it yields CASSFVTDTQYF. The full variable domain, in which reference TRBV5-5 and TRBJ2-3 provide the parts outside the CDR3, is DAGVTQSPTHLIKTRGQQVTLRCSPISGHKSVSWYQQVLGQGPQFIFQYYEKEERGRGNFPDRFSARQFPNYSSELNVNALLLGDSALYLCASSFVTDTQYFGPGTRLTVL.

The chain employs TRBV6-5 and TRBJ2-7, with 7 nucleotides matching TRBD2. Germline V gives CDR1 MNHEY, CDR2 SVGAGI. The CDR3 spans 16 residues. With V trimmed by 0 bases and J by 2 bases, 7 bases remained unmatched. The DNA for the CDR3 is TGTGCCAGCAGTTACTCGATCCTAGCGGAAACCTACGAGCAGTACTTC. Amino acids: CASSYSILAETYEQYF.

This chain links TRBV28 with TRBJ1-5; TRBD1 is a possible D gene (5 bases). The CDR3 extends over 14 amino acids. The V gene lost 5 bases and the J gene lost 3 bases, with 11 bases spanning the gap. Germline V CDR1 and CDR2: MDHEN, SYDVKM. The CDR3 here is CASSRGGINQPQHF. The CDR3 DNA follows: TGTGCCAGCAGTCGCGGGGGGATCAATCAGCCCCAGCATTTT.

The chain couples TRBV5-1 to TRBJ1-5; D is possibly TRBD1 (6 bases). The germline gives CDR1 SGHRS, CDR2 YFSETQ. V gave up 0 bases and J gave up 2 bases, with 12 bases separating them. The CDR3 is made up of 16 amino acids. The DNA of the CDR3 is TGCGCCAGCAGCTTGGAGGGGGGGCTAGGCAATCAGCCCCAGCATTTT. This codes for CASSLEGGLGNQPQHF.

The DNA of the CDR3 is TGTGCCAGCAGCTTTGGTCCTAGCTCCTACGAGCAGTACTTC. Translated: CASSFGPSSYEQYF. V is TRBV7-9 and J is TRBJ2-7; D unclear. V gave up 3 bases and J gave up 0 bases, with 9 bases separating them. Germline-derived CDR1 and CDR2 are SEHNR and FQNEAQ (reference sequence). The CDR3 runs 14 residues.

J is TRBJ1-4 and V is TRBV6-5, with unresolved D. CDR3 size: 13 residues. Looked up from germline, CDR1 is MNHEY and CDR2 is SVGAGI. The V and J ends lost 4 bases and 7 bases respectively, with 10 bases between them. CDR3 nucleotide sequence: TGTGCCAGCAGTTCCACCCGGGGTGAAAAACTGTTTTTT. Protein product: CASSSTRGEKLFF.

CDR3 bases: TGTGCCTGGAGTGCTGGAGACAGGGGAGGTTGGGAGCAGTTCTTC. This codes for CAWSAGDRGGWEQFF. This chain uses TRBV30 with TRBJ2-1; TRBD1 matches 8 bases. The germline CDR1 and CDR2 sequences are GTSNPN and SVGIG (reference sequence). This CDR3 has 15 residues. V lost 1 base to trimming and J lost 10 bases; unmatched junction nucleotides: 12.

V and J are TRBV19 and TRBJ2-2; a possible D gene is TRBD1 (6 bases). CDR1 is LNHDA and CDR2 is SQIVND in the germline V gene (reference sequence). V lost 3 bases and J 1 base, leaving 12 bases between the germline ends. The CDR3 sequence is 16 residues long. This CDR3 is CASSIAGTMNTGELFF. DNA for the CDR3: TGTGCCAGTAGTATCGCTGGGACAATGAACACCGGGGAGCTGTTTTTT. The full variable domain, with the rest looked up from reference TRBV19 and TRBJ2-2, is DGGITQSPKYLFRKEGQNVTLSCEQNLNHDAMYWYRQDPGQGLRLIYYSQIVNDFQKGDIAEGYSVSREKKESFPLTVTSAQKNPTAFYLCASSIAGTMNTGELFFGEGSRLTVL.